The clone carrying this T cell receptor (beta chain) was counted a single time. Its antigen is undetermined. The CDR3 is 12 residues long. Germline lookup yields CDR1 SNHLY and CDR2 FYNNEI. Trimming pared 6 bases from V and 5 bases from J, leaving 8 bases between. This sample stems from a study of shared clonotypes between healthy human individuals. General study findings and limits: Clonotypes which were not shared had lower generation probabilities than clonotypes that all four donors shared. A limitation of the genetic and exposure-history diversity represented arose from few donors.

The repertoire was sequenced with immunoSEQ multiplex PCR; TCRdb's copy has only in-frame clones and lacks some. The repertoire includes some 630,000 clones, about 78% of them detected once, and under 2% sits in the top ten. The rearrangement joins TRBV2 to TRBJ1-5; a possible D gene is TRBD1 (6 bases). This clonotype was sampled from a woman aged 25-40 years in good health. Specimen: memory CD4+ T cells sorted from blood. This sample's subset: CD45RA-negative fraction. DNA for the CDR3: TGTGCCAGCAGAAAGGGGGATCAGCCCCAGCATTTT. This gives the protein CASRKGDQPQHF.